This record concerns one TCR beta chain sequence. The antigen is unknown. The record originates from a study of shared clonotypes between healthy human individuals. Overall study findings and caveats: For naive CD4 cells, 4.5% to 6.5% of clonotypes were shared across a handful of donors.

Over several immunoSEQ plates, each subset's genomic DNA was distributed in even portions. Method: immunoSEQ multiplex PCR; TCRdb's copy keeps in-frame clones and lacks some. The sample carries some 360,000 clones, around 67% recorded once. V lost 2 bases, J lost 0 bases, and 8 bases lay in between. This CDR3 spans 15 amino acids. The germline V gene has CDR1 MNHNY and CDR2 SVGAGI (reference sequence). Sequencing input: memory CD4+ T cells sorted from blood. Subset: CD45RA-negative fraction. The chain is built from TRBV6-6 and TRBJ2-4; unclear D gene. The source of this sequence is a man aged 30 to 45 in good health. The CDR3 is CASSYGTIAKNIQYF. In DNA, the CDR3 is TGTGCCAGCAGTTACGGAACCATAGCCAAAAACATTCAGTACTTC.